This is a list of T cell receptor beta chains from one sample in a study of T cell changes during pregnancy in multiple sclerosis. Produced via immunoSEQ multiplex PCR; TCRdb's table is partial and in-frame only. The sample holds roughly 32,000 clones, about 88% seen once. The starting material was CD8+ T cells from peripheral blood mononuclear cells, obtained in the third trimester of pregnancy. Receptors were obtained from a female donor with multiple sclerosis, enrolled in a pregnancy study. Each CDR3 is given with its conserved first and last residue. Fields, in order: J gene, D gene, V gene, clone size, CDR3 protein, CDR3 DNA. D genes are given only for firm matches. The size entry is marked missing in some rows and otherwise reads once, few, many or a size class.

J gene: TRBJ1-2; D gene: NA; V gene: TRBV6-5; clone size: NA; CDR3 protein: CASSFRFDRDRYGYTF; CDR3 DNA: TGTGCCAGCAGTTTCCGCTTCGACAGAGATCGTTATGGCTACACCTTC
J gene: TRBJ1-2; D gene: NA; V gene: TRBV27; clone size: NA; CDR3 protein: CASSLSWAGTNYGYTF; CDR3 DNA: TGTGCCAGCAGTTTATCGTGGGCCGGAACTAACTATGGCTACACCTTC
J gene: TRBJ1-1; D gene: TRBD1; V gene: TRBV19; clone size: few; CDR3 protein: CASSLTGGITEAFF; CDR3 DNA: TGTGCCAGTAGCCTGACAGGGGGCATCACTGAAGCTTTCTTT
J gene: TRBJ2-3; D gene: NA; V gene: TRBV4-2; clone size: NA; CDR3 protein: CASSQGDRQGLDTQYF; CDR3 DNA: TGTGCCAGCAGCCAAGGTGATCGGCAGGGACTAGATACGCAGTATTTT
J gene: TRBJ2-7; D gene: NA; V gene: TRBV11-1; clone size: once; CDR3 protein: CASSLGSDYEQYF; CDR3 DNA: TGTGCCAGCAGCTTGGGCTCGGATTACGAGCAGTACTTC
J gene: TRBJ2-2; D gene: NA; V gene: TRBV7-9; clone size: NA; CDR3 protein: CASSLTSGELFF; CDR3 DNA: TGTGCCAGCAGTTTGACATCGGGGGAGCTGTTTTTT
J gene: TRBJ2-7; D gene: NA; V gene: TRBV6-5; clone size: NA; CDR3 protein: CASSYGHKSYEQYF; CDR3 DNA: TGTGCCAGCAGTTATGGGCATAAGTCCTACGAGCAGTACTTC
J gene: TRBJ1-4; D gene: TRBD1; V gene: TRBV9; clone size: NA; CDR3 protein: CASSVAGQVNEKLFF; CDR3 DNA: TGTGCCAGCAGCGTAGCGGGACAGGTCAATGAAAAACTGTTTTTT
J gene: TRBJ2-5; D gene: TRBD2; V gene: TRBV6-5; clone size: NA; CDR3 protein: CASRASGGNQETQYF; CDR3 DNA: TGTGCCAGCAGGGCTAGCGGGGGGAACCAAGAGACCCAGTACTTC
J gene: TRBJ2-1; D gene: NA; V gene: TRBV28; clone size: NA; CDR3 protein: CASSLEDSSYNEQFF; CDR3 DNA: TGTGCCAGCAGTCTCGAGGACAGCTCCTACAATGAGCAGTTCTTC
J gene: TRBJ1-4; D gene: TRBD1; V gene: TRBV4-1; clone size: NA; CDR3 protein: CASSRAPGQGDEKLFF; CDR3 DNA: TGCGCCAGCAGCCGAGCCCCGGGACAGGGTGACGAAAAACTGTTTTTT
J gene: TRBJ1-3; D gene: NA; V gene: TRBV7-9; clone size: NA; CDR3 protein: CASSSAQGSGNTIYF; CDR3 DNA: TGTGCCAGCAGCTCGGCACAGGGCTCTGGAAACACCATATATTTT
J gene: TRBJ1-5; D gene: NA; V gene: TRBV10-1; clone size: NA; CDR3 protein: CASVTGNQPQHF; CDR3 DNA: TGCGCCAGCGTCACAGGGAATCAGCCCCAGCATTTT
J gene: TRBJ2-1; D gene: TRBD1; V gene: TRBV30; clone size: few; CDR3 protein: CAWSGGTEYNEQFF; CDR3 DNA: TGTGCCTGGAGTGGGGGGACAGAGTACAATGAGCAGTTCTTC
J gene: TRBJ2-1; D gene: TRBD2; V gene: TRBV6-4; clone size: NA; CDR3 protein: CASSDGLAASNEQFF; CDR3 DNA: TGTGCCAGCAGTGACGGGCTAGCGGCGTCCAATGAGCAGTTCTTC
J gene: TRBJ2-1; D gene: NA; V gene: TRBV5-4; clone size: NA; CDR3 protein: CASSLVAGLQFF; CDR3 DNA: TGTGCCAGCAGCTTGGTTGCGGGATTGCAGTTCTTC
J gene: TRBJ2-7; D gene: NA; V gene: TRBV27; clone size: NA; CDR3 protein: CASSSHRDYEQYF; CDR3 DNA: TGTGCCAGCAGTTCTCACAGGGATTACGAGCAGTACTTC
J gene: TRBJ2-7; D gene: NA; V gene: TRBV14; clone size: NA; CDR3 protein: CASSPGGTRHEQYF; CDR3 DNA: TGTGCCAGCTCCCCTGGAGGGACTCGTCACGAGCAGTACTTC
J gene: TRBJ2-1; D gene: TRBD1; V gene: TRBV27; clone size: few; CDR3 protein: CASTNRGNEQFF; CDR3 DNA: TGTGCCAGCACTAACAGGGGCAATGAGCAGTTCTTC
J gene: TRBJ2-5; D gene: NA; V gene: TRBV11-2; clone size: NA; CDR3 protein: CASSLLDSEETQYF; CDR3 DNA: TGTGCCAGCAGCTTACTCGACTCGGAAGAGACCCAGTACTTC
J gene: TRBJ1-2; D gene: TRBD1; V gene: TRBV5-4; clone size: NA; CDR3 protein: CASSMGQGVANYGYTF; CDR3 DNA: TGTGCCAGCAGTATGGGACAGGGGGTAGCTAACTATGGCTACACCTTC
J gene: TRBJ2-7; D gene: TRBD1; V gene: TRBV4-1; clone size: NA; CDR3 protein: CASSPTQAGGRYEQYF; CDR3 DNA: TGCGCCAGCAGCCCAACGCAGGCAGGGGGCAGATACGAGCAGTACTTC
J gene: TRBJ2-7; D gene: NA; V gene: TRBV27; clone size: NA; CDR3 protein: CASSFSGGMIYEQYF; CDR3 DNA: TGTGCCAGCAGTTTCTCCGGCGGGATGATCTACGAGCAGTACTTC
J gene: TRBJ1-5; D gene: TRBD1; V gene: TRBV7-9; clone size: few; CDR3 protein: CASSHDRGTIDQPQHF; CDR3 DNA: TGTGCCAGCAGCCACGACAGGGGAACTATCGATCAGCCCCAGCATTTT
J gene: TRBJ2-7; D gene: NA; V gene: TRBV2; clone size: NA; CDR3 protein: CASMFRREAYEQYF; CDR3 DNA: TGTGCCAGCATGTTCAGGCGGGAAGCCTACGAGCAGTACTTC
J gene: TRBJ1-1; D gene: NA; V gene: TRBV6-5; clone size: few; CDR3 protein: CASSTNPDTEAFF; CDR3 DNA: TGTGCCAGCTCCACAAACCCTGACACTGAAGCTTTCTTT
J gene: TRBJ1-4; D gene: NA; V gene: TRBV4-2; clone size: NA; CDR3 protein: CASSQAPGEYEKLFF; CDR3 DNA: TGTGCCAGCAGCCAAGCCCCGGGAGAGTATGAAAAACTGTTTTTT
J gene: TRBJ1-4; D gene: TRBD1; V gene: TRBV6-1; clone size: once; CDR3 protein: CASSARTGGMATNEKLFF; CDR3 DNA: TGTGCCAGCAGTGCCAGGACAGGGGGTATGGCAACTAATGAAAAACTGTTTTTT
J gene: TRBJ1-5; D gene: TRBD1; V gene: TRBV13; clone size: NA; CDR3 protein: CASSATGGSNQPQHF; CDR3 DNA: TGTGCCAGCAGCGCCACAGGGGGCAGCAATCAGCCCCAGCATTTT
J gene: TRBJ2-1; D gene: NA; V gene: TRBV7-2; clone size: NA; CDR3 protein: CASSSPRGNSYNEQFF; CDR3 DNA: TGTGCCAGCAGCTCCCCGCGGGGAAACTCCTACAATGAGCAGTTCTTC
J gene: TRBJ2-6; D gene: NA; V gene: TRBV28; clone size: NA; CDR3 protein: CASSSPDSSGANVLTF; CDR3 DNA: TGTGCCAGCAGTTCCCCGGACAGCTCTGGGGCCAACGTCCTGACTTTC
J gene: TRBJ2-7; D gene: TRBD2; V gene: TRBV28; clone size: NA; CDR3 protein: CASRGRTSGRPSLFYEQYF; CDR3 DNA: TGTGCCAGCAGGGGGAGGACTAGCGGGAGGCCTTCCCTTTTCTACGAGCAGTACTTC
J gene: TRBJ2-1; D gene: TRBD2; V gene: TRBV27; clone size: once; CDR3 protein: CASSLSPAGGDEQFF; CDR3 DNA: TGTGCCAGCAGTTTATCGCCCGCGGGAGGGGATGAGCAGTTCTTC
J gene: TRBJ1-1; D gene: NA; V gene: TRBV9; clone size: NA; CDR3 protein: CASNPKPGGPNTEAFF; CDR3 DNA: TGTGCCAGCAACCCCAAGCCTGGAGGCCCAAACACTGAAGCTTTCTTT
J gene: TRBJ2-2; D gene: TRBD2; V gene: TRBV9; clone size: NA; CDR3 protein: CASSTGLVVGELFF; CDR3 DNA: TGTGCCAGCAGCACTGGACTAGTTGTCGGGGAGCTGTTTTTT
J gene: TRBJ2-3; D gene: NA; V gene: TRBV29-1; clone size: NA; CDR3 protein: CSSSADSTDTQYF; CDR3 DNA: TGCAGCTCTTCAGCGGATAGCACAGATACGCAGTATTTT
J gene: TRBJ2-3; D gene: TRBD2; V gene: TRBV30; clone size: NA; CDR3 protein: CAWSGLSGRRTDTQYF; CDR3 DNA: TGTGCCTGGAGTGGCTTAAGCGGGAGGCGCACAGATACGCAGTATTTT
J gene: TRBJ1-2; D gene: TRBD1; V gene: TRBV5-6; clone size: once; CDR3 protein: CASSPGTGYRYTF; CDR3 DNA: TGTGCCAGCAGCCCGGGGACAGGGTATCGCTACACCTTC
J gene: TRBJ2-7; D gene: NA; V gene: TRBV5-6; clone size: NA; CDR3 protein: CASSFITAEEYF; CDR3 DNA: TGTGCCAGCAGCTTTATAACGGCCGAGGAGTACTTC
J gene: TRBJ1-1; D gene: NA; V gene: TRBV29-1; clone size: NA; CDR3 protein: CSVGVTGRTEAFF; CDR3 DNA: TGCAGCGTTGGGGTCACAGGGCGGACTGAAGCTTTCTTT
J gene: TRBJ1-5; D gene: NA; V gene: TRBV11-2; clone size: NA; CDR3 protein: CASSFSDRPNQPQHF; CDR3 DNA: TGTGCCAGCAGCTTTTCGGACAGACCCAATCAGCCCCAGCATTTT
J gene: TRBJ2-7; D gene: NA; V gene: TRBV19; clone size: few; CDR3 protein: CASSMGQGRTYEQYF; CDR3 DNA: TGTGCCAGTAGTATGGGGCAGGGGAGAACCTACGAGCAGTACTTC
J gene: TRBJ2-7; D gene: TRBD2; V gene: TRBV30; clone size: NA; CDR3 protein: CAWSVSGLAEYEQYF; CDR3 DNA: TGTGCCTGGAGTGTAAGTGGACTAGCGGAGTACGAGCAGTACTTC
J gene: TRBJ2-3; D gene: TRBD1; V gene: TRBV27; clone size: NA; CDR3 protein: CASSYKPTGAADTQYF; CDR3 DNA: TGTGCCAGCAGTTACAAACCCACAGGGGCGGCAGATACGCAGTATTTT